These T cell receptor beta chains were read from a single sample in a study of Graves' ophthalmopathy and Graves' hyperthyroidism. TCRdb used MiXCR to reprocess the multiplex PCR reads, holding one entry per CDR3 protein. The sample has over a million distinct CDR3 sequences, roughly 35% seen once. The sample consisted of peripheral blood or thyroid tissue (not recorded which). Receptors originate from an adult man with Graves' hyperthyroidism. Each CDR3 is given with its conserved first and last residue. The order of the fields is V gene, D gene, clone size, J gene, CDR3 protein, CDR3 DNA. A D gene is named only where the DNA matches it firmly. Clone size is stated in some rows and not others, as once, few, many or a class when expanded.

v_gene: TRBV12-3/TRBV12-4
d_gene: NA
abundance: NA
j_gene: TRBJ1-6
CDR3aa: CASSVAGTLNSPLHF
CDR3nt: TGTGCCAGCAGCGTAGCTGGTACCTTAAATTCACCCCTCCACTTT

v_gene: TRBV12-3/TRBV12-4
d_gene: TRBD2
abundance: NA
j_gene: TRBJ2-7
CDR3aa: CASRARAGMSYEQYF
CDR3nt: TGTGCCAGCAGGGCCAGAGCGGGAATGTCCTACGAGCAGTACTTC

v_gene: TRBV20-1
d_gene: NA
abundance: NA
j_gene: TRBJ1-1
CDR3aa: CSASKGGGNTEAFF
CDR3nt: TGCAGTGCTAGTAAAGGGGGGGGAAACACTGAAGCTTTCTTT

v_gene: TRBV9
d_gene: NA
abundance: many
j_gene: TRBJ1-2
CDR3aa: CASSVGSESNYGYTF
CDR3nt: TGTGCCAGCAGCGTAGGGTCGGAATCTAACTATGGCTACACCTTC

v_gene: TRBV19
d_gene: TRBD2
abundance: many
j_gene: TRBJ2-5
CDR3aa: CASSRLAGQETQYF
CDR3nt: TGTGCCAGCAGCCGACTAGCGGGACAAGAGACCCAGTACTTC

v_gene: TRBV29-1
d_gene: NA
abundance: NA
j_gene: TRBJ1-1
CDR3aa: CSVEGGQAFF
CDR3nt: TGCAGCGTTGAGGGGGGGCAAGCTTTCTTT

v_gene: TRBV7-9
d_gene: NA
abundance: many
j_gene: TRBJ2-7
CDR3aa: CASSLAGQARQYF
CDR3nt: TGTGCCAGCAGCTTAGCGGGGCAGGCCCGGCAGTACTTC

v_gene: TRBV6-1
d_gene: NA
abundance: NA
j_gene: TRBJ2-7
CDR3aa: CASSEYGGTYEQYF
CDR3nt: TGTGCCAGCAGTGAATATGGGGGCACCTACGAGCAGTACTTC

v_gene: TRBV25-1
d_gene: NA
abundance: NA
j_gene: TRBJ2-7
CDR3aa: CASGEAGYEQYF
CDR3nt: TGTGCCAGCGGGGAGGCCGGCTACGAGCAGTACTTC

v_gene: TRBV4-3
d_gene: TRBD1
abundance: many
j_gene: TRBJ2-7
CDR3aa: CASSWDRASYEQYF
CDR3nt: TGCGCCAGCAGCTGGGACAGGGCCTCCTACGAGCAGTACTTC

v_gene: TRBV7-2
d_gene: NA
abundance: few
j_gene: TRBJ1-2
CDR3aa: CASSPGRGDGYTF
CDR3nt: TGTGCCAGCAGCCCGGGCAGAGGGGATGGCTACACCTTC

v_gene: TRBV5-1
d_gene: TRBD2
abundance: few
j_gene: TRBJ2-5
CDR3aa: CASSPWTSQETQYF
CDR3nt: TGCGCCAGCAGCCCGTGGACTAGCCAAGAGACCCAGTACTTC

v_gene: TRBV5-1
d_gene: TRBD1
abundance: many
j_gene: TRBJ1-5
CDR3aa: CASSPEQGGPHQPQHF
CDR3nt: TGCGCCAGCAGCCCCGAACAGGGGGGGCCACATCAGCCCCAGCATTTT

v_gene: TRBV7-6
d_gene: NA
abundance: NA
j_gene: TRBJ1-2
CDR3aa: CASSRAESGHYGYTF
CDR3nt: TGTGCCAGCAGCCGGGCAGAATCTGGGCACTATGGCTACACCTTC

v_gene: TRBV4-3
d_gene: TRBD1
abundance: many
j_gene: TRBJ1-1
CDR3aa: CASSIQGGGTEAFF
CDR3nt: TGCGCCAGCAGCATACAGGGGGGAGGCACTGAAGCTTTCTTT

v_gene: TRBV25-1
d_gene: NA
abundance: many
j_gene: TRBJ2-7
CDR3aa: CASSFGSGFDEQYF
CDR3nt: TGTGCCAGCAGTTTTGGGTCGGGGTTCGACGAGCAGTACTTC